The present TCR beta chain was sequenced within a study of long-term antiretroviral therapy in people with HIV. Study results and limitations: Researchers lacked any data on ART adherence, viral resistance or therapy changes.

On this clone: Antigen unknown.

The CDR3 covers 15 residues. Between the trimmed V and J ends, which lost 0 bases and 6 bases, there was a span of 15 bases. CDR1 SGHRS and CDR2 YFSETQ come from the germline V gene. An immunoSEQ assay, version v3.0, was performed at survey level. The data were produced by immunoSEQ multiplex PCR, yet TCRdb's version contains in-frame clones alone and is incomplete. Of fewer than 45,000 clones detected, approximately 84% appear once; the ten largest clones hold 4.5% to 5%. This chain joins TRBV5-1 and TRBJ1-2; no firm D call. This specimen was unsorted PBMCs, taken just under 2.9 years before starting antiretroviral therapy. The clonotype comes from a woman between 25 and 40 years old with HIV. The CDR3 sequence: CASSLGGLGWNGYTF. CDR3 DNA sequence: TGCGCCAGCAGCTTGGGTGGCCTGGGGTGGAATGGCTACACCTTC.